This T cell receptor beta chain is from a study of vaccination effects on CD4 cells after COVID-19. Before sequencing took place, the ViraFEST assay used viral peptide pools to expand antigen-specific CD4+ T cells. The authors isolated CD4+ T cells after roughly eleven days of culture. People in the vaccine group had not been infected with SARS-CoV-2 before, and their nucleocapsid antibodies were negative. The culture medium for 2 million or so PBMC per well included about 9.2 IU/ml IL-2 and 9.5 to 10 ug/ml peptides. On days 3 and 7, fresh IL-2 medium replaced half the medium. The CDR3 runs to 13 residues. Trimming left V 4 bases short and J 6 bases short, with 14 bases between. Germline CDR1 and CDR2: SQVTM and ANQGSEA. Clones were read by immunoSEQ multiplex PCR, and TCRdb kept only the in-frame ones, dropping some. The sample includes 20,000 to 25,000 clones, approximately 64% seen only once; the top ten take more than 9%.

Regarding the study as a whole: Among infection- and vaccine-induced clones, marked clonal contraction occurred late after vaccination.

As to this clone: Its antigen is not identified.

The specimen was CD4+ T cells from PBMCs cultured with HCoV-NL63 spike peptides, collected before COVID-19 vaccination. The chain is built from TRBV29-1 and TRBJ2-3, with D perhaps matching TRBD2 (5 bases). The clonotype originates from a human donor who received a COVID-19 vaccine. As DNA, the CDR3 is TGCAGCGTTGTCGGGGTGGACTTGGATACGCAGTATTTT. It is translated as CSVVGVDLDTQYF.